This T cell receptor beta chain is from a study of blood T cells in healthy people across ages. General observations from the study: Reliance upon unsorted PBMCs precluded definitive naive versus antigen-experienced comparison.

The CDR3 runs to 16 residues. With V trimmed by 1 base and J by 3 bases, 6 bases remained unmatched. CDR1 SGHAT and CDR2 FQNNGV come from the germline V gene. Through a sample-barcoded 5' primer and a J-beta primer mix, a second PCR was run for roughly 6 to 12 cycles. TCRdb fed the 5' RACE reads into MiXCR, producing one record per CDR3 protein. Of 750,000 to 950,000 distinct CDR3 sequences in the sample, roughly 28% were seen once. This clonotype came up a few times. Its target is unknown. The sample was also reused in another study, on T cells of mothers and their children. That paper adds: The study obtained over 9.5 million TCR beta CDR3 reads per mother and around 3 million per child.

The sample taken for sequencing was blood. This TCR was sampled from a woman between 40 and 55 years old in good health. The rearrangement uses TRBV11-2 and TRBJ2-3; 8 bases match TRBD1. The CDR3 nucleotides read TGTGCCAGCAGCTTAGGGACAGGGCGCACTACAGATACGCAGTATTTT. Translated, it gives CASSLGTGRTTDTQYF.